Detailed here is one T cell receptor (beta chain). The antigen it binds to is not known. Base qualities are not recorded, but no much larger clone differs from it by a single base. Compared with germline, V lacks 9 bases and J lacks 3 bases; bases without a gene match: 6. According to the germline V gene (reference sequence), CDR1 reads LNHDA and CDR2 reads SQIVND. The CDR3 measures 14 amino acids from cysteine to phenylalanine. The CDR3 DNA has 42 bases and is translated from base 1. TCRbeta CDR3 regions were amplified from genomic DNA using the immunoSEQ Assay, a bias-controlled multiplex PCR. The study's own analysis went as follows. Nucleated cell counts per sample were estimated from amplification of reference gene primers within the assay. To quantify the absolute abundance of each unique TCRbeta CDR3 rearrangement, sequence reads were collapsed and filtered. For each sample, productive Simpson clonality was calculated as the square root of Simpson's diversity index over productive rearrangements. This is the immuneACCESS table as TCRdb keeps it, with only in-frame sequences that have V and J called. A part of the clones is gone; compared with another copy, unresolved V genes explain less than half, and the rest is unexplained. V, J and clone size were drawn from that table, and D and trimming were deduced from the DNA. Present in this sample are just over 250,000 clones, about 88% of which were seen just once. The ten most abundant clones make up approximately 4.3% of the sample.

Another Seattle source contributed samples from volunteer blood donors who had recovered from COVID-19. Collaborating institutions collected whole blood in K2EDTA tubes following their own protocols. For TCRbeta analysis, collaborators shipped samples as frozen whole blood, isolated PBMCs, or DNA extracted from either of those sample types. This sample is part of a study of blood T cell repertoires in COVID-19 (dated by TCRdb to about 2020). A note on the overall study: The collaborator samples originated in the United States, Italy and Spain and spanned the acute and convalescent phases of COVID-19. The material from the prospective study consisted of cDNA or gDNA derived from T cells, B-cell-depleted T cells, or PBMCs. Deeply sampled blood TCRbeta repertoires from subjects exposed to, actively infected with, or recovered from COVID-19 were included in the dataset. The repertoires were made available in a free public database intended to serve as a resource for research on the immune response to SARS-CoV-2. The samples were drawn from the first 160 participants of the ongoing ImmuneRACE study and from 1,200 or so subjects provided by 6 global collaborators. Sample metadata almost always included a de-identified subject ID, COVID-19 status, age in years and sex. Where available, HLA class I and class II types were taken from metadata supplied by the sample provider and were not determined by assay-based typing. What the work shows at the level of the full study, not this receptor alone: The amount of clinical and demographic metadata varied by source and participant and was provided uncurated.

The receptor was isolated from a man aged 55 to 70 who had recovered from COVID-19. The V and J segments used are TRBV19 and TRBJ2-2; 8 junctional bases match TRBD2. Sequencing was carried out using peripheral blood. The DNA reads TGTGCCAGCATCGGGGGGGTGTACACCGGGGAGCTGTTTTTT. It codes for CASIGGVYTGELFF.